The subject of this entry is one T cell receptor (beta chain). Its antigen remains unidentified. The PCR ran on 60 Vbeta and 13 Jbeta primers. Profiling relied on immunoSEQ multiplex PCR, and the TCRdb table lists in-frame clones only, not all of them. The sample contains about 100,000 clones, roughly 87% of which appear only once. This entry belongs to a study of cytomegalovirus exposure and HLA in healthy donors. Germline assignment: CDR1 SEHNR and CDR2 FQNEAQ (reference sequence). This CDR3 contains 12 residues. The V end lost 2 bases, the J end lost 7 bases, and 6 bases lay between the germline ends. General study findings and limits: Whilst most TCR sequences proved rare, a subset of public TCRs occurred across many donors.

The sequence derives from a man aged 25-45 years in good health and CMV-seropositive. The sample consisted of PBMCs. The genes are TRBV7-9 and TRBJ1-5; D ambiguous. CDR3 in amino acids: CASSLIAQPQHF. The DNA for the CDR3 is TGTGCCAGCAGCTTAATAGCGCAGCCCCAGCATTTT.